This is a list of T cell receptor beta chains from one sample in a study of T cells in Graves' hyperthyroidism and ophthalmopathy. One entry per CDR3 protein results from TCRdb running MiXCR on the multiplex PCR reads. The repertoire holds around 400,000 distinct CDR3 sequences, with approximately 25% as singletons. The specimen sequenced was blood. Source of these receptors: a man between 45 and 60 years old with Graves' hyperthyroidism. CDR3s include the opening cysteine and the closing phenylalanine or tryptophan.

cdr3_aa,j_call,v_call
CASSDFVDSNYEQYF,TRBJ2-7,TRBV6-1
CASSQDHRTSQYF,TRBJ2-3,TRBV3-1
CASRLQGSQPQHF,TRBJ1-5,TRBV2
CASRLASTGELFF,TRBJ2-2,TRBV2
CASSPGQLGDTQYF,TRBJ2-3,TRBV12-3/TRBV12-4
CASSKRQGGWETQYF,TRBJ2-5,TRBV7-9
CASRPAGGPYNEQFF,TRBJ2-1,TRBV5-1
CASSLNVRGANEKLFF,TRBJ1-4,TRBV18
CASSYLGLAGGQETQYF,TRBJ2-5,TRBV6-5
CSASSGGGNEQFF,TRBJ2-1,TRBV20-1
CASSEETSGSANEQFF,TRBJ2-1,TRBV2
CASSQQGGSYEQYF,TRBJ2-7,TRBV27
CASSYQVGETQYF,TRBJ2-5,TRBV27
CASSEKGLASQETQYF,TRBJ2-5,TRBV3-1